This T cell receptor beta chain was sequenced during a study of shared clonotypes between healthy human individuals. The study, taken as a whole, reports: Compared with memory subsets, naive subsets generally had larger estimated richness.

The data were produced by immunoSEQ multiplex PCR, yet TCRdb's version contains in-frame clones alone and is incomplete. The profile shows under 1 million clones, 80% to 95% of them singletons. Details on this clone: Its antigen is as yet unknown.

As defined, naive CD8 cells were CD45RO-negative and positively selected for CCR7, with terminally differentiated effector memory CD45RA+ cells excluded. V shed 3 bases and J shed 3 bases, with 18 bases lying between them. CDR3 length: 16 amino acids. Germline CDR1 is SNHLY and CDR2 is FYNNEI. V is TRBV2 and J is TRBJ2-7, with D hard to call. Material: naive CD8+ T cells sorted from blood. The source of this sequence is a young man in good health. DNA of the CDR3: TGTGCCAGCAGTGAGGGTCCTCGAGGAAACTACTACGAGCAGTACTTC. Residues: CASSEGPRGNYYEQYF.